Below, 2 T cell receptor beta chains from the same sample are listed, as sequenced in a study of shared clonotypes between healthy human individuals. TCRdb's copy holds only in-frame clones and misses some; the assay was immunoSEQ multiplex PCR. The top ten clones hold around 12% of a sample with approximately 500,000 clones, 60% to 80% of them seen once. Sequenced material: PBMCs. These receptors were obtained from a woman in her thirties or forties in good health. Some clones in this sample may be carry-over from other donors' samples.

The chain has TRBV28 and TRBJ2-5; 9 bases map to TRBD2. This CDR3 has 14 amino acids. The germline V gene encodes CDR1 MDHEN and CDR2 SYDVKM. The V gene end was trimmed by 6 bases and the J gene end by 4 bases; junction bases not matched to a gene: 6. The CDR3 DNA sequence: TGTGCCAGCAGCAGTTTAGCGGGAGCAGAGACCCAGTACTTC. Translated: CASSSLAGAETQYF.

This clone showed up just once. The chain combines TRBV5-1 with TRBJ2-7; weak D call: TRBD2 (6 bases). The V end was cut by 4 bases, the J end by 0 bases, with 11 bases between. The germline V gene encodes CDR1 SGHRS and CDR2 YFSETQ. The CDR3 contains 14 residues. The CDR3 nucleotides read TGCGCCAGCAGCCCGACTAGTATCTCCTACGAGCAGTACTTC. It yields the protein CASSPTSISYEQYF.